This T cell receptor (beta chain) is drawn from a study of blood T cell repertoires in COVID-19. Produced via immunoSEQ multiplex PCR; TCRdb's table is partial and in-frame only. The table has roughly 190,000 clones, around 94% seen once. Followed over time, Seattle patients had been enrolled while infection was active. Germline V gene lookup returns CDR1 MNHEY and CDR2 SVGAGI. The V end was cut by 2 bases, the J end by 1 base, with 11 bases between. There are 15 residues in the CDR3. This sequence was found in a man aged 25 to 45 with COVID-19, enrolled during active disease. Sequenced: peripheral blood. The rearrangement links TRBV6-5 to TRBJ1-1, with D unresolved. Here the CDR3 DNA reads TGTGCCAGCAGTTACGCCGACTGGCCGAACACTGAAGCTTTCTTT. Translating it yields CASSYADWPNTEAFF.